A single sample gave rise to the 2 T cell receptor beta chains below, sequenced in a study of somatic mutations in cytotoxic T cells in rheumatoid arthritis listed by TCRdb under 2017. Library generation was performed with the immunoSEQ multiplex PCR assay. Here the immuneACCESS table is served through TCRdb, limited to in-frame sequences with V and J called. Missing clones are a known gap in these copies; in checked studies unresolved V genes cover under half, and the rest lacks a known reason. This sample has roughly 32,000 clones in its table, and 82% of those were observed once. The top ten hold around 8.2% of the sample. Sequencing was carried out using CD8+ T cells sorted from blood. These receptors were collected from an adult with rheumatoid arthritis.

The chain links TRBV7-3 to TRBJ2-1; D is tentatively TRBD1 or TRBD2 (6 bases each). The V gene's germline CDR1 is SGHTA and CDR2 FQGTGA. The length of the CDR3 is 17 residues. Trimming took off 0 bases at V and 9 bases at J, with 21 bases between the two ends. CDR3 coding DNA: TGTGCCAGCAGCTTAACAGGGGGGAACTACCTCGGCAGTGAGCAGTTCTTC. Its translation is CASSLTGGNYLGSEQFF.

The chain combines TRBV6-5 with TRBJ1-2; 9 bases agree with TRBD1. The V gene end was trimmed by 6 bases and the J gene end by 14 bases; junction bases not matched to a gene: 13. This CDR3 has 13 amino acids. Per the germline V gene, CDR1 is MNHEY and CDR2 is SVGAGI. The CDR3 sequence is CASSPTGGPARTF. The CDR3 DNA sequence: TGTGCCAGCAGCCCTACAGGGGGCCCGGCTCGGACCTTC.